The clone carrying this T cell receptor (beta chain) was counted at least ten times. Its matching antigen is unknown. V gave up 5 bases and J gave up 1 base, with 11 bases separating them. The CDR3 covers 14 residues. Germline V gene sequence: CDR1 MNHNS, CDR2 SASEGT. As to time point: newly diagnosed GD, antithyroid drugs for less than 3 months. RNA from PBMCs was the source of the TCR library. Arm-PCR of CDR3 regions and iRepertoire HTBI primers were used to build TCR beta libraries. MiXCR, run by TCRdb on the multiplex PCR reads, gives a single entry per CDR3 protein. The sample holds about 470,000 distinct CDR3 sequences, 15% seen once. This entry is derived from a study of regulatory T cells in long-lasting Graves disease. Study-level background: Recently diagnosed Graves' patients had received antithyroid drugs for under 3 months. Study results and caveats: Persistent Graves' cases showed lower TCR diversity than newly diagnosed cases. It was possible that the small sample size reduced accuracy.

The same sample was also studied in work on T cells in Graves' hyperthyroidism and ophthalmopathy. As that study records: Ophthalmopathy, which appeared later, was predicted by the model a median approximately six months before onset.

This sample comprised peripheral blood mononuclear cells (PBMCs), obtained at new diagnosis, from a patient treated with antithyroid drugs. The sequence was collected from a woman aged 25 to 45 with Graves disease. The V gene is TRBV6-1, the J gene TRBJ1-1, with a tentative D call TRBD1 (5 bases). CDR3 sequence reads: CASSRVGGNTEAFF. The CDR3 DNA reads TGTGCCAGCAGTCGCGTTGGGGGGAACACTGAAGCTTTCTTT.